This T cell receptor beta chain is drawn from a study of cytomegalovirus exposure and HLA in healthy donors (dated by TCRdb to 2016 to 2017). Background for the entire study: According to an earlier analysis of a few hundred of the donors, about 179 million T cells yielded roughly 100 million unique TCR beta sequences and about 300 Gb of sequence data. To decide whether each TCR beta V gene segment behaved as functional or pseudogenic, an earlier analysis of nearly 600 of the donors relied on high-throughput TCR beta sequencing. An early release covering 500 to 750 HLA-typed donors comprised roughly 300 gigabases of sequencing data and tens of millions of unique TCR sequences. Every repertoire in the discovery cohort had been generated on one and the same sequencing platform. A later analysis re-examined previously published TCR beta repertoires from roughly 650 donors and added high-resolution HLA genotyping to investigate patterns of TCR occurrence. Among several hundred genotyped donors of the cohort, an average of around 250,000 unique TCR beta nucleotide sequences was sequenced per donor, of which about 19% were non-productive. The study was designed to test whether signatures of past pathogen exposure could be identified by cataloging public T cell receptors. A later genetic analysis used genome-wide SNP genotypes for about 60% of the roughly 670 donors, treating that subset as a discovery cohort. A handful of DR-DQ haplotypes were treated as single units for association and clustering because of strong linkage in the cohort. Along with the 666-subject first cohort, a separate validation cohort of about 110 different subjects was used. Rather than drawing on any new phenotypic data, the later analysis identified candidate immune exposures from TCR beta sequences and the way those sequences occurred across donors. Alongside the repertoire data, information on donor age, sex, ethnicity and CMV serostatus was compiled. HLA typing covered class I and class II loci at four-digit resolution. Typing coverage varied by locus: about 629-640 donors for A, B, C, DRB1 and DQB1; roughly 500 for DQA1; nearly 610 for DPA1; approximately 490 for DPB1. Among the roughly 430 genotyped donors, 81% belonged to the genetic ancestry cluster associated with self-reported Caucasian donors. The study profiled the T cell repertoires of hundreds of subjects by immunosequencing and related them to cytomegalovirus serostatus. To predict cytomegalovirus infection status, the study brought together high-throughput TCR immunosequencing, statistical association of individual TCRs with disease status, and machine learning.

Library preparation was by the immunoSEQ multiplex PCR assay. The multiplex PCR relied on a mix of 60 forward primers for TCR Vbeta segments and 13 reverse primers for TCR Jbeta segments. The CDR3 region of rearranged TCR beta genes was amplified from genomic DNA by a multiplex PCR assay. The amplified TCR beta libraries were sequenced on the Illumina HiSeq System as 87-base-pair reads. Per the original workflow: A later analysis counted around 72 million unique TCR beta chains across the 500 to 850 repertoires, and some 11 million of these chains were shared by at least two donors. A nearest-neighbor algorithm error-corrected the raw reads and collapsed the reads into unique sequences, merging closely related sequences to remove PCR and sequencing errors. Alignment of CDR3 sequences to IMGT reference sequences was used to assign V, D and J gene segments. For a sequence to be retained, a match of at least six nucleotides was required to both a V gene segment and a J gene segment. A rearrangement counted as productive if the CDR3 had no stop codons and remained in frame with V and J, and every other rearrangement counted as non-productive. CDR3 was defined according to IMGT convention as the region running from the second conserved V-encoded cysteine to the conserved J-encoded phenylalanine. The earlier analysis of approximately 590 of the donors excluded any sequence lacking an unambiguous match to a single V gene segment. In an earlier analysis of around 600 of the donors, V segments were called functional above 56.7% productive rearrangements and were called segregating when the between-donor standard deviation exceeded 5%. To diagnose cytomegalovirus status from the catalog of TCR beta chain sequences, a statistical classification framework was built. In a later analysis, TCR nucleotide sequences were compared against IMGT/GENE-DB human TR gene sequences so that V and J genes could be assigned. Using the TCRdist pipeline, a later analysis assigned CDR3 sequences along with most-parsimonious VDJ recombination scenarios. In a later analysis, each TCR beta chain was defined by its CDR3 amino acid sequence together with its V-gene family, and reads without a unique V-gene family were excluded. In a later analysis, 450 to 600 highly shared, low-generation-probability nucleotide sequences were removed to address suspected cross-contamination and a sequencing artifact. A later analysis calculated a clonal expansion index for each public chain from normalized within-repertoire ranks of inferred template counts. In a later analysis, generation probabilities were computed using a VDJ recombination model fitted to out-of-frame rearrangements, and the results were checked against IGoR. A later analysis scored TCR-TCR, TCR-HLA and TCR-CMV co-occurrence with hypergeometric tests, applying a repertoire-size bias correction to TCR pairs. In a later analysis, false discovery rates were estimated by permuting HLA or CMV assignments 20 times. A later analysis grouped co-occurring TCRs with DBSCAN, adding TCRdist sequence similarity when clustering within HLA-allele-positive subsets. For co-occurrence clustering, repertoires with fewer than 30,000 or more than 120,000 public chains were excluded, along with about five repertoires with anomalous nucleotide sharing. Imported from immuneACCESS, the table was reduced by TCRdb to in-frame sequences with V and J called. These copies leave out some clones; in studies compared against another copy, an unresolved V gene accounts for under half, and the cause of the remainder is not known. V and J calls and clone size are given by that table; D and trimming were obtained from the DNA. Here the sample has around 120,000 clones; around 72% occur a single time. About 3% of the sample belongs to the ten largest clones.

CDR1 and CDR2 were assigned from the germline V gene as MNHEY and SVGAGI. Taken from cysteine to phenylalanine, the CDR3 has 14 residues. Only CDR3 DNA remains: 42 bases, in frame from the first base. Between the V and J ends, shortened by 2 bases and 7 bases respectively, the junction contains 12 bases. The cohort comprised fewer than 750 healthy bone marrow donors. All cohort members were sampled while nominally healthy, although unrecorded immune exposures were likely present. CMV serostatus was recorded as positive for 250 to 300 and negative for about half of the 666 cohort members, whereas no CMV serostatus was recorded for the donor in question. A peripheral blood sample was provided by each donor, and peripheral blood mononuclear cells were used for TCR beta sequencing. Genomic DNA was extracted from the blood cell samples with the Qiagen DNeasy Blood Extraction Kit. Worth noting for this clone: Its binding antigen is unknown. There are no base qualities to consult, and no much larger clone falls within one base.

Overall study outcomes, separate from this receptor: At a false discovery rate of 0.05, a later analysis linked under 20,000 TCR beta sequences to specific HLA alleles. Because the 87-base-pair reads could not distinguish some IMGT-functional V segments, including TRBV6-2 and TRBV6-3, those segments were excluded. V-gene and J-gene trimming of TCR beta chains was associated with a missense DCLRE1C variant in a later genetic analysis, and the association was replicated in an independent cohort. Broadly in line with IMGT annotations, most TCR beta V segments showed up in productive rearrangements about 90% or about 30% of the time in an earlier analysis of about 500 of the donors. Most CMV-associated TCR beta chains appeared to be HLA-restricted in a later analysis, and the HLA associations seemed to be driven largely by CMV exposure. The study gave a list of 150 to 200 TCR beta chains associated with cytomegalovirus. In vitro tests confirmed that a few of the cytomegalovirus-associated TCR beta chains recognize cytomegalovirus antigens. Because HLA typing was missing for some donors at each locus, association tests included only the typed subset. In a later analysis, TCR association rates were found to vary across HLA loci, with the most associated TCRs seen for DRB1 alleles and the fewest for HLA-C alleles. According to a later analysis, parvovirus B19, influenza, CMV and Epstein-Barr virus appeared linked to several top co-occurrence clusters. Compared with equally common non-associated chains, HLA-associated TCR beta chains in a later analysis were more clonally expanded and had lower generation probabilities. In both the original and validation cohorts, the classifier was reported to diagnose cytomegalovirus status with high specificity and sensitivity. Roughly 15 rarely observed V segments, including chromosome 9 orphons, were excluded from the earlier analysis of about 610 of the donors because counts were too low. A cluster of highly shared sequence variants was judged likely to be a technical artifact of the sequencing pipeline. Across donors, most TCR sequences were observed very rarely, whereas some public TCRs were present in many individuals. A further reported finding was that TCR beta sequences accurately predicted the HLA-A and HLA-B alleles for most subjects in the first cohort. In this cohort, only TCR beta chains were sequenced, and detectable features were limited by the absence of alpha or paired-chain data. The authors suggested that the approach could potentially be generalized to other disease states and immunological phenotypes. The presence/absence analyses assumed that sequencing depth was roughly uniform across donors, and that assumption may not be true. CMV serostatus was the only immune exposure information available for the cohort. A later genetic analysis reported fewer N-insertions in productive TCRs among donors in an Asian-associated ancestry cluster than the roughly 700-donor mean. Linkage disequilibrium might explain the correlated functional status among segregating V segments, but an unknown experimental factor could not be ruled out. Assigning TCR associations to individual alleles was difficult when HLA alleles, especially DR and DQ, strongly co-occurred.

The chain is encoded by TRBV6-5 joined to TRBJ2-4, with TRBD1 tentatively as D gene (5 bases match). The source of this sequence is a human donor in good health. Sequenced: PBMCs. The CDR3 protein: CASSYRQGLNIQYF. Read as DNA, the sequence is TGTGCCAGCAGTTACCGGCAGGGTCTTAACATTCAGTACTTC.